The 29 T cell receptor beta chains below all came from one sample that was sequenced in a study of T-cell memory formation after mild COVID-19. One entry per CDR3 protein, called by TCRdb with MiXCR from the 5' RACE reads. Altogether roughly 480,000 distinct CDR3 sequences are present, 20% to 25% being singletons, with the ten largest covering around 12%. Sequenced sample: PBMCs or a T cell subset sorted from them (not recorded which). These receptors were taken from an adult woman who had mild COVID-19 (a few samples of this study predate the infection). Cell type and time point are not known.

This clonotype was recorded a few times. J is TRBJ2-3 and V is TRBV6-5; the match to TRBD2 covers 8 bases. The CDR3 consists of 17 residues. The junction had 5 bases not matched to a gene; V was cut back by 0 bases and J by 0 bases. Germline-derived CDR1 and CDR2 are MNHEY and SVGAGI. For the CDR3, the DNA is TGTGCCAGCAGTTACTCTGGAGAGCGGGGGAGCACAGATACGCAGTATTTT. This translates into CASSYSGERGSTDTQYF.

The rearrangement uses TRBV5-1 and TRBJ1-1; D remains ambiguous. The ends were cut back, 0 bases at V and 7 bases at J, with 7 bases in the middle. Germline V lookup: CDR1 SGHRS, CDR2 YFSETQ. The CDR3 runs 12 residues. The CDR3 sequence is CASSLVGYEAFF. CDR3 nucleotides: TGCGCCAGCAGCTTGGTCGGCTATGAAGCTTTCTTT.

This clonotype has only a few counts. V is TRBV6-5 and J is TRBJ2-1; the match to TRBD2 covers 9 bases. CDR1 and CDR2 (germline): MNHEY, SVGAGI. This CDR3 region has 15 residues. The trim removed 3 bases at V and 5 bases at J, leaving 5 bases unmatched. CDR3: CASSYSASGNNEQFF. CDR3 nucleotide sequence: TGTGCCAGCAGTTATAGCGCTAGCGGGAACAATGAGCAGTTCTTC.

This clonotype was found a few times. The chain carries TRBV7-9 and TRBJ2-2, with 8 positions matching TRBD2. This CDR3 has 17 residues. Germline trimming cut 4 bases from V and 1 base from J; bases unmatched to any gene: 8. In germline, CDR1 is SEHNR, CDR2 FQNEAQ (reference sequence). CDR3 loop: CASSSTRTSRNTGELFF. The CDR3 DNA sequence: TGTGCCAGCAGCTCCACCAGGACTAGCCGGAACACCGGGGAGCTGTTTTTT.

This clonotype occurred a few times. This chain joins TRBV12-3 or TRBV12-4 and TRBJ1-1, with D unresolved. The CDR3 loop spans 11 amino acids. Between the trimmed V and J ends, which lost 6 bases and 11 bases, there was a span of 13 bases. The CDR3 nucleotides are TGTGCCAGCAGACTTGATGGCGTGGCTTTCTTT. As protein: CASRLDGVAFF.

There are a few counts of this clonotype. The chain links TRBV5-1 to TRBJ2-7; TRBD1 matches at 7 bases. Trimming at V came to 2 bases and at J to 2 bases, leaving 4 bases not matched to a gene. From germline, CDR1 is SGHRS and CDR2 YFSETQ. CDR3 length: 14 amino acids. The CDR3 coding sequence is TGCGCCAGCAGCTTACAGGGGCTAACCTACGAGCAGTACTTC. Translating gives CASSLQGLTYEQYF.

The chain carries TRBV6-5 and TRBJ2-5; D is ambiguous. Germline CDR1 is MNHEY and CDR2 is SVGAGI. The V end was cut by 0 bases, the J end by 5 bases, with 10 bases between. This CDR3 comprises 14 residues. This chain's CDR3 is CASSYSTFGETQYF. CDR3 in DNA: TGTGCCAGCAGTTACTCAACATTTGGGGAGACCCAGTACTTC.

The chain is built from TRBV24-1 and TRBJ1-1, with 10 bases that match TRBD1. The CDR3 has 15 amino acids. Unmatched junction bases numbered 7, after V lost 4 bases and J lost 6 bases. The germline CDR1 and CDR2 sequences are KGHDR and SFDVKD. The CDR3: CATSEPGQGIAEAFF. CDR3 sequence (DNA): TGTGCCACCAGTGAACCGGGACAGGGGATCGCTGAAGCTTTCTTT.

This chain joins TRBV24-1 and TRBJ2-7; D not resolved. Germline V gives CDR1 KGHDR, CDR2 SFDVKD. The CDR3 sequence is 16 residues long. V shed 2 bases and J shed 2 bases, with 15 bases lying between them. The chain's CDR3 is CATSDSTLGNPYEQYF. CDR3 nucleotide sequence: TGTGCCACCAGTGATTCAACGTTGGGGAACCCCTACGAGCAGTACTTC.

The chain is built from TRBV11-2 and TRBJ1-6, with D possibly being TRBD1 (6 bases). V lost 6 bases to trimming and J lost 7 bases, with 16 bases between them. Germline V gene sequence: CDR1 SGHAT, CDR2 FQNNGV. The CDR3 runs 15 residues. Here the CDR3 DNA reads TGTGCCAGCAGTGGTGACAGGCCCACCAATTCACCCCTCCACTTT. Its translation is CASSGDRPTNSPLHF. Full variable domain (rest looked up from reference TRBV11-2 and TRBJ1-6): EAGVAQSPRYKIIEKRQSVAFWCNPISGHATLYWYQQILGQGPKLLIQFQNNGVVDDSQLPKDRFSAERLKGVDSTLKIQPAKLEDSAVYLCASSGDRPTNSPLHFGNGTRLTVT.

This clonotype has only a few counts. V gene TRBV25-1 combines with J gene TRBJ1-1; the D gene is possibly TRBD1 (6 bases). CDR3 size: 12 residues. The V gene's germline CDR1 is MGHDK and CDR2 SYGVNS. Trimming took 8 bases from V and 1 from J, leaving 8 bases between them. The CDR3 region has the DNA TGTGCCAGCGGACAGCAGAACACTGAAGCTTTCTTT. Protein sequence: CASGQQNTEAFF.

The chain is built from TRBV5-5 and TRBJ1-1; D is unresolved. Germline V gene data show CDR1 as SGHKS and CDR2 as YYEKEE (reference sequence). Trimming stripped 4 bases from V and 0 bases from J, with 10 bases between. The CDR3 spans 14 residues. The CDR3 DNA reads as TGTGCCAGCAGCACCCTGACGGTGAACACTGAAGCTTTCTTT. Translation: CASSTLTVNTEAFF.

The chain uses TRBV14 and TRBJ2-1, with 8 bases aligning to TRBD2. Germline CDR1 reads SGHDN; CDR2 reads FVKESK. With 3 bases clipped from V and 7 bases from J, the junction kept 5 bases outside the gene matches. The CDR3 consists of 14 residues. The CDR3 is CASSHWTSWNEQFF. The CDR3 DNA reads as TGTGCCAGCAGCCATTGGACTAGCTGGAATGAGCAGTTCTTC.

In its sample, this clonotype was seen a few times. The chain employs TRBV12-3 or TRBV12-4 and TRBJ1-1; TRBD1 is a possible D gene (5 bases). The CDR3 runs to 15 residues. Trimming shortened V by 6 bases and J by 1 base, and 15 bases separated the two germline ends. CDR3 bases: TGTGCCAGCAGCCTGGGGGACCCCGGGAACACTGAAGCTTTCTTT. Protein sequence: CASSLGDPGNTEAFF.

The chain uses TRBV7-9 and TRBJ2-5, with D perhaps given as TRBD1 or TRBD2 (6 bases each). Germline CDR1 is SEHNR and CDR2 is FQNEAQ (reference sequence). V was cut by 8 bases and J by 2 bases, with 12 bases left in between. CDR3 length: 13 residues. CDR3 nucleotides: TGTGCCAGCTGCCGAGGGGGGCAAGAGACCCAGTACTTC. It codes for CASCRGGQETQYF.

The chain joins TRBV20-1 to TRBJ2-1; D may be TRBD2 (7 bases). The V gene lost 2 bases and the J gene lost 10 bases, with 15 bases spanning the gap. Germline assignment: CDR1 DFQATT and CDR2 SNEGSKA (reference sequence). The CDR3 is 13 amino acids. Here the CDR3 DNA reads TGCAGTGCTAGAAGGGGGGGCTTCCCCGAGCAGTTCTTC. Translating it yields CSARRGGFPEQFF.

CDR3 protein: CASSPTGMDTQYF. The CDR3 region has the DNA TGTGCCAGCAGCCCCACAGGGATGGATACGCAGTATTTT. The chain links TRBV3-1 to TRBJ2-3; D perhaps matches TRBD1 (6 bases). Germline V gene sequence: CDR1 LGHDT, CDR2 YNNKEL (reference sequence). The CDR3 runs 13 residues. Trimming took 4 bases from V and 6 from J, leaving 11 bases between them.

This clonotype came up many times. The V call is TRBV5-1, the J call TRBJ2-5; D is tentatively TRBD1 or TRBD2 (5 bases each). Germline CDR1 and CDR2: SGHRS and YFSETQ. V was shortened by 5 bases and J by 1 base, with 12 bases between the two germline ends. The CDR3 runs to 14 residues. The CDR3 spells CASSPGTPQETQYF. The CDR3 DNA reads TGCGCCAGCAGTCCCGGGACCCCCCAAGAGACCCAGTACTTC.

On this clonotype itself: One end of the junction does not line up with germline, which may come from a read error. The CDR3 sequence: CATSSPVGTQYSGANILTF. As DNA, the CDR3 is TGTGCCACCAGTAGTCCTGTGGGCACCCAATACTCTGGGGCCAACATCCTGACTTTC. V gene TRBV24-1 combines with J gene TRBJ2-6, with TRBD1 as a possible D gene (5 bases). The CDR3 runs 19 residues. Germline assignment: CDR1 KGHDR and CDR2 SFDVKD.

This clonotype was observed a few times. V is TRBV7-2 and J is TRBJ2-1; 11 bases fit TRBD1. The CDR3 is made up of 16 amino acids. The ends lost 4 bases at V and 8 bases at J; junction bases unmatched: 10. Germline assignment: CDR1 SGHTA and CDR2 FQGNSA. CDR3 loop: CASSSRTGGLIDEQFF. CDR3 DNA sequence: TGTGCCAGCAGCTCCCGGACAGGGGGCCTTATAGATGAGCAGTTCTTC.

In this sample, this clonotype turned up a few times. CDR3 protein: CSVLQGTYGYTF. The CDR3 bases are TGCAGCGTGCTACAGGGAACCTACGGCTACACCTTC. The V call is TRBV29-1, the J call TRBJ1-2, with a possible D match to TRBD1 (6 bases). Deletions cut 6 bases from V and 8 bases from J, with 16 bases between. Germline values: CDR1 SQVTM, CDR2 ANQGSEA. The CDR3 spans 12 residues. Drawing the rest from reference TRBV29-1 and TRBJ1-2, the complete variable domain is SAVISQKPSRDICQRGTSLTIQCQVDSQVTMMFWYRQQPGQSLTLIATANQGSEATYESGFVIDKFPISRPNLTFSTLTVSNMSPEDSSIYLCSVLQGTYGYTFGSGTRLTVV.

On this clonotype itself: The junction does not match germline at one end; this may be a read error. This chain links TRBV15 with TRBJ2-1, with TRBD2 matching over 7 bases. There are 11 residues in the CDR3. CDR1 and CDR2 from the germline V gene are LNHNV and YYDKDF (reference sequence). CDR3 loop: CATSGTSERFF. The CDR3 DNA is TGTGCCACCAGCGGAACTAGCGAGCGGTTCTTC.

Written as DNA, the CDR3 is TGTGCCAGCAGCCCCGTAGCGGACTACGAGCAGTACTTC. Its protein product is CASSPVADYEQYF. This chain joins TRBV5-5 and TRBJ2-7, with D possibly matching TRBD2 (6 bases). Trimming took 4 bases from V and 3 from J, leaving 11 bases between them. Germline CDR1 reads SGHKS; CDR2 reads YYEKEE (reference sequence). The CDR3 contains 13 residues. Supplemented by reference TRBV5-5 and TRBJ2-7, the full variable domain reads DAGVTQSPTHLIKTRGQQVTLRCSPISGHKSVSWYQQVLGQGPQFIFQYYEKEERGRGNFPDRFSARQFPNYSSELNVNALLLGDSALYLCASSPVADYEQYFGPGTRLTVT.

The chain has TRBV5-4 and TRBJ2-5; possibly TRBD2 for D (5 bases). Germline CDR1 reads SGHNT; CDR2 reads YYREEE (reference sequence). V lost 3 bases and J 2 bases, leaving 11 bases between the germline ends. The CDR3 runs 14 residues. The CDR3 region has the DNA TGTGCCAGCAGCTCGTGGGAGAATCAAGAGACCCAGTACTTC. Translation gives CASSSWENQETQYF. Looking up the rest from reference TRBV5-4 and TRBJ2-5 gives the full variable domain: ETGVTQSPTHLIKTRGQQVTLRCSSQSGHNTVSWYQQALGQGPQFIFQYYREEENGRGNFPPRFSGLQFPNYSSELNVNALELDDSALYLCASSSWENQETQYFGPGTRLLVL.

V is TRBV7-6 and J is TRBJ2-2; the match to TRBD2 covers 11 bases. The CDR3 sequence is 16 residues long. The germline CDR1 and CDR2 sequences are SGHVS and FNYEAQ. The ends lost 6 bases at V and 4 bases at J; junction bases unmatched: 7. The CDR3 protein is CASSYETSGATGELFF. As DNA, the CDR3 is TGTGCCAGCAGTTATGAGACTAGCGGGGCCACCGGGGAGCTGTTTTTT.

The chain combines TRBV19 with TRBJ2-4, with 8 bases matching TRBD1. This CDR3 comprises 14 residues. Germline loops: CDR1 LNHDA, CDR2 SQIVND (reference sequence). With 3 bases clipped from V and 8 bases from J, the junction kept 6 bases outside the gene matches. This CDR3 is CASSIVTGGDIQYF. The CDR3 nucleotides are TGTGCCAGTAGTATTGTCACAGGGGGAGACATTCAGTACTTC.

This chain links TRBV4-2 with TRBJ2-7; the D gene is possibly TRBD1 (6 bases). The germline V gene has CDR1 LGHNA and CDR2 YNFKEQ. Trimming left V 4 bases short and J 6 bases short, with 19 bases between. This CDR3 has 15 residues. The CDR3 DNA follows: TGTGCCAGCAGCCCATCCGGACAGCCTTTTCTCGAGCAGTACTTC. Translation gives CASSPSGQPFLEQYF.

This clonotype has more than one count but fewer than ten. This rearrangement joins TRBV14 to TRBJ2-7, with D tentatively TRBD1 (6 bases). Trimming left V 3 bases short and J 2 bases short, with 20 bases between. Germline V gene lookup returns CDR1 SGHDN and CDR2 FVKESK. This CDR3 comprises 17 residues. The CDR3: CASSQSVGQISPYEQYF. The CDR3 nucleotides read TGTGCCAGCAGCCAGTCGGTTGGACAGATCTCCCCCTACGAGCAGTACTTC.

This sequence joins TRBV5-1 and TRBJ2-7; 12 bases agree with TRBD1. The V gene end was trimmed by 7 bases and the J gene end by 4 bases; junction bases not matched to a gene: 12. CDR1 is SGHRS, CDR2 YFSETQ, per germline. The CDR3 has 16 residues. The DNA of the CDR3 is TGCGCCAGCCAAGCCCTTTGGGACAGGGGGCAATACGAGCAGTACTTC. Its translation is CASQALWDRGQYEQYF.